This T cell receptor (beta chain) was obtained from a study of cytomegalovirus exposure and HLA in healthy donors (dated 2017 in TCRdb). With respect to the entire study: In an earlier analysis of 450 to 750 of the donors, about 260 Gb of sequence data and some 120 million unique TCR beta sequences from roughly 190 million T cells were reported. Around 320 gigabases of sequencing data and tens of millions of unique TCR sequences were included in an early release covering about 700 HLA-typed donors. Of the approximately 400 genotyped donors, about 84% fell in the genetic ancestry cluster associated with self-reported Caucasian donors. The aim of the study was to test whether cataloging public T cell receptors could identify signatures of past pathogen exposure. The study profiled the T cell repertoires of about 640 subjects by immunosequencing and related them to cytomegalovirus serostatus. A separate validation cohort of 90 to 150 different subjects was used in addition to the 666-subject first cohort. High-throughput TCR immunosequencing, statistical association of individual TCRs with disease status, and machine learning were combined to predict cytomegalovirus infection status. A later analysis re-examined previously published TCR beta repertoires from more than 650 donors and added high-resolution HLA genotyping to investigate patterns of TCR occurrence. Rather than using new phenotypic data, the later analysis identified candidate immune exposures from TCR beta sequences and from how often those sequences occurred across donors. An earlier analysis of 500 to 650 of the donors applied high-throughput TCR beta sequencing to assess whether each TCR beta V gene segment acted as functional or pseudogenic. Donor age, sex, ethnicity and CMV serostatus were compiled alongside the repertoire data. A later genetic analysis took genome-wide SNP genotypes for about 55% of the 666 donors and used that subset as a discovery cohort. Every discovery cohort repertoire had been produced on one sequencing platform. Both class I and class II loci were covered by HLA typing, at four-digit resolution. The number of donors typed differed by locus, with roughly 629-640 for A, B, C, DRB1 and DQB1, around 520 for DQA1, about 610 for DPA1, and over 400 for DPB1. Four or five DR-DQ haplotypes were treated as single units for association and clustering because of strong linkage in the cohort. Across 398 genotyped donors of the cohort, an average of roughly 230,000 unique TCR beta nucleotide sequences per donor were sequenced, and roughly 20% of those sequences were non-productive.

Library preparation was by the immunoSEQ multiplex PCR assay. For the multiplex PCR, a mixture combining 60 forward primers for TCR Vbeta segments and 13 reverse primers for TCR Jbeta segments was used. The CDR3 region of rearranged TCR beta genes was amplified from genomic DNA with a multiplex PCR assay. The Illumina HiSeq System was used to sequence the amplified TCR beta libraries as 87-base-pair reads. The study's processing was this. A later analysis tallied some 79 million unique TCR beta chains across the 700 or so repertoires, and approximately 12 million of those chains were shared by two or more donors. A nearest-neighbor algorithm error-corrected the raw reads and collapsed the reads into unique sequences, merging closely related sequences to remove PCR and sequencing errors. V, D and J gene segments were assigned by aligning CDR3 sequences to IMGT reference sequences. For a sequence to be retained, at least a six-nucleotide match to both a V gene segment and a J gene segment was required. Rearrangements were called productive when the CDR3 lacked stop codons and stayed in frame with V and J; all others were non-productive. Following IMGT convention, CDR3 was defined as the stretch from the second conserved V-encoded cysteine to the conserved J-encoded phenylalanine. Sequences without an unambiguous match to a single V gene segment were excluded from the earlier analysis of a few hundred of the donors. An earlier analysis of under 750 of the donors called V segments functional above 56.7% productive rearrangements and segregating when the between-donor standard deviation exceeded 5%. A statistical classification framework was developed to diagnose cytomegalovirus status using the catalog of TCR beta chain sequences. V and J gene assignment, in a later analysis, came from comparing TCR nucleotide sequences with IMGT/GENE-DB human TR gene sequences. A later analysis assigned CDR3 sequences and most-parsimonious VDJ recombination scenarios with the TCRdist pipeline. In a later analysis, each TCR beta chain was defined by its CDR3 amino acid sequence together with its V-gene family, and reads without a unique V-gene family were excluded. In a later analysis, 500 to 700 highly shared, low-generation-probability nucleotide sequences were removed to address suspected cross-contamination and a sequencing artifact. A later analysis calculated a clonal expansion index for each public chain from normalized within-repertoire ranks of inferred template counts. Generation probabilities in a later analysis came from a VDJ recombination model fitted to out-of-frame rearrangements, and those results were checked against IGoR. In a later analysis, TCR-TCR, TCR-HLA and TCR-CMV co-occurrence was scored with hypergeometric tests, and a repertoire-size bias correction was applied to TCR pairs. A later analysis estimated false discovery rates by permuting HLA or CMV assignments 20 times. In a later analysis, co-occurring TCRs were grouped using DBSCAN, with TCRdist sequence similarity added in when clustering inside HLA-allele-positive subsets. Repertoires with fewer than 30,000 or more than 120,000 public chains were left out of co-occurrence clustering, as were about 5 repertoires with anomalous nucleotide sharing. Imported from immuneACCESS, the table was reduced by TCRdb to in-frame sequences with V and J called. These copies leave out some clones; in studies compared against another copy, an unresolved V gene accounts for under half, and the cause of the remainder is not known. V and J calls and clone size follow that table, whereas D and trimming were derived from the DNA. The sample has 120,000 to 150,000 clones on record, 50% to 75% of them singletons. The ten most abundant clones make up roughly 3.1% of the sample.

Including the terminal cysteine and phenylalanine, the CDR3 comprises 17 residues. Only the CDR3 portion is preserved as DNA: 51 bases, with reading frame beginning at the first base. CDR1 MNHNS and CDR2 SASEGT were looked up in the germline V gene. V is pruned by 4 bases and J by 4 bases, leaving 13 bases of the junction without a gene match. General findings and caveats noted by the study authors: Most TCR sequences were observed very rarely across donors, whereas some public TCRs were present in many individuals. A later analysis found that TCR association rates varied across HLA loci, with DRB1 alleles showing the most associated TCRs and HLA-C alleles the fewest. This cohort had only TCR beta chains sequenced, and the lack of alpha or paired-chain data limited which features could be detected. According to a later analysis, parvovirus B19, influenza, CMV and Epstein-Barr virus appeared linked to several top co-occurrence clusters. In vitro tests confirmed that a few of the cytomegalovirus-associated TCR beta chains recognize cytomegalovirus antigens. When HLA alleles, especially DR and DQ, strongly co-occurred, attributing TCR associations to individual alleles was difficult. Correlated functional status among segregating V segments might be attributable to linkage disequilibrium, but an unknown experimental factor could not be ruled out. A cluster of highly shared sequence variants was judged likely to be a technical artifact of the sequencing pipeline. The authors suggested that the approach could potentially be extended to other disease states and immunological phenotypes. Because some donors lacked HLA typing at each locus, the association tests relied only on the typed subset. V-gene and J-gene trimming of TCR beta chains was associated with a missense DCLRE1C variant in a later genetic analysis, and the association was replicated in an independent cohort. Specific HLA alleles were associated with 15,000 to 20,000 TCR beta sequences at a false discovery rate of 0.05 in a later analysis. The classifier was reported to diagnose cytomegalovirus status with high specificity and sensitivity in both the original and validation cohorts. In an earlier analysis of 587 of the donors, most TCR beta V segments appeared in productive rearrangements about 87% or about 30% of the time, broadly matching IMGT annotations. In the study, around 160 TCR beta chains were listed as associated with cytomegalovirus. Some IMGT-functional V segments, including TRBV6-2 and TRBV6-3, could not be told apart with the 87-base-pair reads, so those segments were excluded. A later analysis found that HLA-associated TCR beta chains were more clonally expanded and had lower generation probabilities than equally common non-associated chains. In a later analysis, most CMV-associated TCR beta chains were found to appear HLA-restricted, with HLA associations seemingly driven largely by CMV exposure. A further reported finding was that TCR beta sequences accurately predicted the HLA-A and HLA-B alleles for most subjects in the first cohort. Compared with the roughly 700-donor mean, donors in an Asian-associated ancestry cluster had fewer N-insertions in productive TCRs, according to a later genetic analysis. Sequencing depth was assumed to be roughly uniform across donors in the presence/absence analyses, though that assumption may not hold. Because counts were too low, seventeen rarely observed V segments, including chromosome 9 orphons, were left out of the earlier analysis of approximately 580 of the donors. CMV serostatus was the only immune exposure information available for the cohort.

Concerning this clone itself: The antigen it recognizes is unknown. Nothing much larger sits one base from this clone, and base qualities are not available.

In total, approximately 690 healthy bone marrow donors made up the cohort. Cohort members were all nominally healthy when sampled, although unrecorded immune exposures were likely present. The donor tested CMV seropositive, placing the donor among the approximately 290 seropositive members of the cohort. Every donor gave a peripheral blood sample, and the peripheral blood mononuclear cells from that sample were used for TCR beta sequencing. The Qiagen DNeasy Blood Extraction Kit was used to extract genomic DNA from the blood cell samples. The source of this sequence is a woman between 25 and 40 years old in good health and CMV-seropositive. The chain is assembled from TRBV6-1 and TRBJ1-2; 9 middle bases align to TRBD1. The sequenced sample was PBMCs. CDR3 sequence: CASSAGTGPSTIYGYTF. At the DNA level, the sequence is TGTGCCAGCAGTGCCGGGACAGGGCCGTCAACGATCTATGGCTACACCTTC.